The 5 T cell receptor beta chains below come from one sample, sequenced in a study of Tregs in tolerant kidney transplant recipients. Profiled with immunoSEQ multiplex PCR; TCRdb holds only in-frame clones, not every one. In the table there are 60,000 to 75,000 clones, approximately 85% of which are singletons. Material: Tregs from blood, obtained before the transplant. These receptor sequences come from a human donor who received a combined kidney and bone marrow transplant.

J is TRBJ1-5 and V is TRBV30; 8 positions match TRBD1. Germline trimming cut 2 bases from V and 1 base from J; bases unmatched to any gene: 13. Germline CDR1 is GTSNPN and CDR2 is SVGIG (reference sequence). This CDR3 is built from 18 residues. DNA for the CDR3: TGTGCCTGGAGTCCCCCTACCTGGACAGGGCAAAGCAATCAGCCCCAGCATTTT. Its protein is CAWSPPTWTGQSNQPQHF.

This chain joins TRBV2 and TRBJ2-6, with TRBD1 matching 9 bases. Germline V CDR1 and CDR2: SNHLY, FYNNEI. The ends lost 7 bases at V and 4 bases at J; junction bases unmatched: 14. CDR3 size: 18 residues. The CDR3 region is CASIKPGQGTKGANVLTF. Here the CDR3 DNA reads TGTGCCAGCATTAAACCGGGACAGGGTACGAAAGGGGCCAACGTCCTGACTTTC.

The CDR3 here is CASSELNEKLFF. The CDR3 DNA is TGTGCCAGCAGTGAGCTTAATGAAAAACTGTTTTTT. The rearrangement joins TRBV6-1 to TRBJ1-4; D call uncertain. The CDR3 sequence is 12 residues long. The V gene lost 3 bases and the J gene lost 4 bases, with 3 bases spanning the gap. Germline CDR1 MNHNS, CDR2 SASEGT.

The chain recombines TRBV11-1 with TRBJ1-2; 8 nucleotides line up with TRBD1. Trimming removed 5 bases from V and 4 bases from J; junction bases left unmatched: 6. The CDR3 covers 14 residues. CDR1 and CDR2 (germline): SGHAT, FQDESV (reference sequence). The CDR3 region is CASSPSRGPYGYTF. CDR3 bases: TGTGCCAGCAGCCCCTCCAGGGGGCCCTATGGCTACACCTTC.

The chain recombines TRBV29-1 with TRBJ1-1; D unclear. Germline V gives CDR1 SQVTM, CDR2 ANQGSEA. This CDR3 has 15 amino acids. Trimming took 7 bases from V and 7 from J, leaving 25 bases between them. DNA of the CDR3: TGCAGCGGGCGAAAGGTTGCGGGAAAAAGTGGTGAAGCTTTCTTT. It yields the protein CSGRKVAGKSGEAFF.